The 9 T cell receptor beta chains listed next were all sequenced from one sample in a study of blood T cells in healthy people across ages. Primed by a sample-barcoded 5' primer and a J-beta primer mix, a second PCR proceeded for about 6 to 12 cycles. Each CDR3 protein is one row after TCRdb ran MiXCR on the 5' RACE reads. The data contain over 1,300,000 distinct CDR3 sequences, 55% to 75% of them singletons. Sequencing used blood. Every receptor here comes from a young man in good health.

There are a few counts of this clonotype. The DNA of the CDR3 is TGTGCCAGCTGGGGTGATTATGGCTACACCTTC. Protein: CASWGDYGYTF. The V call is TRBV28, the J call TRBJ1-2, with D unresolved. This CDR3 is built from 11 residues. Germline loops: CDR1 MDHEN, CDR2 SYDVKM. Trimming removed 8 bases at V and 5 bases at J, with 9 bases between.

V is TRBV7-2 and J is TRBJ2-1, with 8 bases aligning to TRBD1. Germline-derived CDR1 and CDR2 are SGHTA and FQGNSA. J was trimmed by 9 bases and V by 1 base; bases with no gene match: 8. The CDR3 is 15 residues long. CDR3 DNA: TGTGCCAGCAGCTTAGGTGGGGCAGGGGGCCGTGAGCAGTTCTTC. Encoded protein: CASSLGGAGGREQFF.

The rearrangement uses TRBV27 and TRBJ2-3; weak D call: TRBD2 (6 bases). The germline V and J ends were trimmed by 4 bases and 6 bases, with 14 bases remaining between them. The CDR3 is 14 residues long. Germline values: CDR1 MNHEY, CDR2 SMNVEV (reference sequence). CDR3 region: CASSSRLVMDTQYF. The CDR3, as DNA: TGTGCCAGCAGTTCCAGACTAGTCATGGATACGCAGTATTTT.

This clonotype was seen more than once but under ten times. This chain links TRBV29-1 with TRBJ2-5; TRBD1 matches 10 bases. The J call could be wrong; TRBJ2-7 is a better fit for the DNA end. The length of the CDR3 is 13 residues. Germline V gene lookup returns CDR1 SQVTM and CDR2 ANQGSEA. In DNA form, the CDR3 reads TGCAGCGTTGAGGGACAGGGGACCCACGAGCAGTACTTC. Residues: CSVEGQGTHEQYF.

J is TRBJ2-1 and V is TRBV3-1; 14 bases agree with TRBD2. The CDR3 loop spans 17 amino acids. The V and J ends lost 1 base and 11 bases, in that order; junction bases with no gene match: 10. From germline, CDR1 is LGHDT and CDR2 YNNKEL (reference sequence). CDR3 DNA: TGTGCCAGCAGCCAAGTCCGCGGGACTAGCGGGAGTAGGCAGCAGTTCTTC. Encoded protein: CASSQVRGTSGSRQQFF.

This clonotype has a single count. The chain recombines TRBV4-1 with TRBJ2-5; no reliable D call. This CDR3 has 14 residues. Between the trimmed V and J ends, which lost 3 bases and 1 base, there was a span of 9 bases. CDR1 is MGHRA, CDR2 YSYEKL, per germline. This CDR3 is CASSHWDSQETQYF. CDR3 nucleotide sequence: TGCGCCAGCAGCCACTGGGATTCCCAAGAGACCCAGTACTTC.

This sequence joins TRBV7-2 and TRBJ2-7; D unresolved. Germline V gene data show CDR1 as SGHTA and CDR2 as FQGNSA. This CDR3 has 14 amino acids. V lost 5 bases to trimming and J lost 3 bases, with 14 bases between them. CDR3 nucleotide sequence: TGTGCCAGCAGCCGGACCGGCCTGTACTACGAGCAGTACTTC. Translating it yields CASSRTGLYYEQYF.

The chain carries TRBV28 and TRBJ2-7, with D possibly matching TRBD1 (6 bases). This CDR3 region has 14 residues. Trimming pared 5 bases from V and 3 bases from J, leaving 14 bases between. CDR1 and CDR2 from the germline V gene are MDHEN and SYDVKM. The CDR3 DNA sequence: TGTGCCAGCAGTGTGACACAGGGTAGCTACGAGCAGTACTTC. Amino acids: CASSVTQGSYEQYF.

With respect to this clonotype: This may be a read error: a much more frequent sequence differs by one nucleotide. The chain uses TRBV7-2 and TRBJ2-7; 7 bases map to TRBD1. The length of the CDR3 is 14 residues. Germline CDR1 and CDR2: SGHTA and FQGNSA. The DNA of the CDR3 is TGTGCCGGCAGCCTAACGACAGGGAACTACGAGCAGTACTTC. It specifies CAGSLTTGNYEQYF. Drawing the rest from reference TRBV7-2 and TRBJ2-7, the complete variable domain is GAGVSQSPSNKVTEKGKDVELRCDPISGHTALYWYRQSLGQGLEFLIYFQGNSAPDKSGLPSDRFSAERTGGSVSTLTIQRTQQEDSAVYLCAGSLTTGNYEQYFGPGTRLTVT.